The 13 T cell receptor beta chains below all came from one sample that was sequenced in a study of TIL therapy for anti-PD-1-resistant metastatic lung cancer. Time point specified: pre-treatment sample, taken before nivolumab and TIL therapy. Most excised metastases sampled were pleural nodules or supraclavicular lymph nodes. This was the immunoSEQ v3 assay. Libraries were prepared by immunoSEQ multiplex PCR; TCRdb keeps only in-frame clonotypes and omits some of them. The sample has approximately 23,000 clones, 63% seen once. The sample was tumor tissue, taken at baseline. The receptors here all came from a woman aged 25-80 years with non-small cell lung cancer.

CDR3: CASSTGLAYEQYF. CDR3 in DNA: TGTGCCAGCAGTACGGGGTTAGCCTACGAGCAGTACTTC. V and J are TRBV27 and TRBJ2-7, with D tentatively TRBD2 (5 bases). The CDR3 sequence is 13 residues long. Germline CDR1 reads MNHEY; CDR2 reads SMNVEV (reference sequence). The V end was cut by 5 bases, the J end by 2 bases, with 10 bases between.

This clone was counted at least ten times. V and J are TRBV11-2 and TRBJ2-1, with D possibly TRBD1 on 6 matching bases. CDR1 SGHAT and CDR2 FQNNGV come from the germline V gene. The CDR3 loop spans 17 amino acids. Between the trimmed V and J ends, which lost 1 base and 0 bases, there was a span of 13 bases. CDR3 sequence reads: CASSLGLGGPSYNEQFF. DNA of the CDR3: TGTGCCAGCAGCTTAGGGCTAGGGGGACCCTCCTACAATGAGCAGTTCTTC.

The CDR3 DNA is TGCAGTGCCATCCTCTCCCATGAGCAGTTCTTC. Translated: CSAILSHEQFF. The chain uses TRBV20-1 and TRBJ2-1; no clear D gene. Trimming stripped 6 bases from V and 8 bases from J, with 11 bases between. The V gene's germline CDR1 is DFQATT and CDR2 SNEGSKA (reference sequence). This CDR3 comprises 11 residues.

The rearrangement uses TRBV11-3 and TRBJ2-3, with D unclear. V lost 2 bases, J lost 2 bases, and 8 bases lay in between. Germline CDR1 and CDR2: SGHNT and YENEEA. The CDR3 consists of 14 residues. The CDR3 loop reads CASSLQRYTDTQYF. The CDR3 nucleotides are TGTGCCAGCAGCTTACAGCGTTACACAGATACGCAGTATTTT.

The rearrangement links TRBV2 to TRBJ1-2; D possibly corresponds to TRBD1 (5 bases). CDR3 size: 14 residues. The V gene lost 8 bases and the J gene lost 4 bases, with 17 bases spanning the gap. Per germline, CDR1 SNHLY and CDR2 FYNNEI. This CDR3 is CASYAGAPSYGYTF. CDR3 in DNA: TGTGCCAGCTACGCCGGGGCGCCTAGCTATGGCTACACCTTC.

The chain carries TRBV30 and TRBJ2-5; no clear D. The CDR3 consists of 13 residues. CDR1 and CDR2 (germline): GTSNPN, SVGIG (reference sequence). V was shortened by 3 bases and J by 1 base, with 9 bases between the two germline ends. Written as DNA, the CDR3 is TGTGCCTGGAGGAGTCGGTTCCAAGAGACCCAGTACTTC. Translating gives CAWRSRFQETQYF.

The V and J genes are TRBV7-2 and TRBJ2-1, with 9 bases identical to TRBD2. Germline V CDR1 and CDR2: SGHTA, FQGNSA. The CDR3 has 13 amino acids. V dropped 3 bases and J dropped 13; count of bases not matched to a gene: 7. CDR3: CASSLRTSDQQFF. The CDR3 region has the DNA TGTGCCAGCAGCTTGCGGACTAGCGACCAACAGTTCTTC.

CDR3: CASSSTSGIRNEQFF. CDR3 sequence (DNA): TGCGCCAGCAGCTCGACTAGCGGGATACGGAATGAGCAGTTCTTC. This chain links TRBV5-1 with TRBJ2-1, with 11 nucleotides matching TRBD2. The CDR3 is made up of 15 amino acids. J was trimmed by 7 bases and V by 3 bases; bases with no gene match: 6. CDR1 and CDR2 (germline): SGHRS, YFSETQ.

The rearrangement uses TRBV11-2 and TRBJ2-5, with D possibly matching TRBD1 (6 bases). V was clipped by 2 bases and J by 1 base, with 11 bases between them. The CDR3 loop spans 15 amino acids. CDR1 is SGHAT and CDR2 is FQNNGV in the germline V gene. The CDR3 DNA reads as TGTGCCAGCAGCTTATCCCGGACAGTCCAAGAGACCCAGTACTTC. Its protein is CASSLSRTVQETQYF.

The CDR3 nucleotides read TGTGCCAGCAGCTTATCTAGCGATTACGAGCAGTACTTC. This codes for CASSLSSDYEQYF. The chain is built from TRBV7-2 and TRBJ2-7; possible D gene TRBD2, 6 bases. The V end was cut by 2 bases, the J end by 4 bases, with 9 bases between. Germline CDR1 reads SGHTA; CDR2 reads FQGNSA. The CDR3 consists of 13 residues.

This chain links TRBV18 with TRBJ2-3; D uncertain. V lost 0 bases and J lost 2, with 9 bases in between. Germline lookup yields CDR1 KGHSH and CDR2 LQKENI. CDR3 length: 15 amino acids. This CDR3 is CASSPPRANTDTQYF. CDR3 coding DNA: TGTGCCAGCTCACCACCGCGAGCGAACACAGATACGCAGTATTTT.

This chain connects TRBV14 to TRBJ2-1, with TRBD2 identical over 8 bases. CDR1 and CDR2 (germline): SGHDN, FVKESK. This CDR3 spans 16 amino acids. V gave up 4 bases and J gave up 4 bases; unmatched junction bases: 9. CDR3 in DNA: TGTGCCAGCAGCCGACCTCCGGGACTAGTTTACAATGAGCAGTTCTTC. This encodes CASSRPPGLVYNEQFF.

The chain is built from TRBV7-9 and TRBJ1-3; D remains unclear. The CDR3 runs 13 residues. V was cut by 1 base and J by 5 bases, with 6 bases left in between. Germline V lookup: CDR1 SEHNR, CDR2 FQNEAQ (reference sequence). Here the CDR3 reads CASSLGRRNTIYF. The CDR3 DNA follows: TGTGCCAGCAGCTTAGGTAGAAGAAACACCATATATTTT. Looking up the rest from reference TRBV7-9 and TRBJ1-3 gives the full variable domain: DTGVSQNPRHKITKRGQNVTFRCDPISEHNRLYWYRQTLGQGPEFLTYFQNEAQLEKSRLLSDRFSAERPKGSFSTLEIQRTEQGDSAMYLCASSLGRRNTIYFGEGSWLTVV.